This T cell receptor (beta chain) was captured by sequencing in a study of metastatic and nonmetastatic thyroid tumors. Study-wide context: The comparison covered peripheral blood and tumor or nodule tissue in malignant and benign thyroid patients. Study-level points and caveats: It was reported that TCR beta diversity was significantly higher in malignant thyroid tumors than benign nodules, in blood and tumor.

The germline CDR1 and CDR2 sequences are LGHDT and YNNKEL (reference sequence). The length of the CDR3 is 16 residues. As regards this clone: Its antigen is as yet unknown. The junction does not match germline at one end; this may be a read error.

Original handling: Built for papillary thyroid cancer, a distant-metastasis classifier drew on CDR3 differences across clinicopathological groups. MiXCR re-clonotyped the PCR reads for TCRdb. The V and J calls and clone size are TCRdb's, not the authors'. The table lists tens of thousands of clones, around 26% of them singletons. No treatment of any kind had been given to any patient before thyroid surgery. The chain uses TRBV3-1 and TRBJ2-2; 7 bases match TRBD1. The sample consisted of blood. The sequence came from a male donor with papillary thyroid cancer or a benign thyroid nodule (not recorded which). Some clones in this sample may be carry-over from other donors' samples. CDR3 region: CANSQVRQGHTGELFF. The CDR3, as DNA: TGTGCCAACAGCCAAGTCAGACAGGGACACACCGGGGAGCTGTTTTTT.